This is a list of T cell receptor beta chains from one sample in a study of OX40 agonist ivuxolimab in advanced cancers. Method: immunoSEQ multiplex PCR; TCRdb's copy keeps in-frame clones and lacks some. The table lists under 80,000 clones, 80% to 95% of them singletons. This specimen was CD4+ or CD8+ T cells sorted from blood, taken in a trial of the OX40 agonist ivuxolimab. The receptors here all came from an adult with an advanced solid tumor such as melanoma, head and neck, liver or kidney cancer. Each CDR3 is given with its conserved first and last residue. Fields, in order: CDR3 protein, CDR3 DNA, clone size, D gene, J gene, V gene. D genes are given only for firm matches. Expanded clones are given a class, and other clones once, few, many or no size at all.

CDR3aa: CASSLVFGGAGELFF
CDR3nt: TGCGCCAGCAGCTTGGTGTTTGGTGGGGCCGGGGAGCTGTTTTTT
abundance: -
d_gene: -
j_gene: TRBJ2-2
v_gene: TRBV5-1

CDR3aa: CASSLASGGIYNEQFF
CDR3nt: TGTGCCAGCAGCTTAGCTAGCGGGGGAATCTACAATGAGCAGTTCTTC
abundance: -
d_gene: TRBD2
j_gene: TRBJ2-1
v_gene: TRBV7-2

CDR3aa: CASSVGHSATGQNEQYF
CDR3nt: TGTGCCAGCAGCGTAGGGCATTCAGCTACAGGGCAAAACGAGCAGTACTTC
abundance: -
d_gene: -
j_gene: TRBJ2-7
v_gene: TRBV9

CDR3aa: CASSLSGPHAFRYGYTF
CDR3nt: TGCGCCAGCAGCTTGAGTGGACCGCACGCTTTTCGCTATGGCTACACCTTC
abundance: -
d_gene: -
j_gene: TRBJ1-2
v_gene: TRBV5-1

CDR3aa: CASSEQTRPYNEQFF
CDR3nt: TGCGCCAGCAGTGAACAAACTCGGCCCTACAATGAGCAGTTCTTC
abundance: -
d_gene: -
j_gene: TRBJ2-1
v_gene: TRBV10-2

CDR3aa: CASQDGVNTEAFF
CDR3nt: TGTGCCAGTCAGGACGGTGTTAACACTGAAGCTTTCTTT
abundance: -
d_gene: -
j_gene: TRBJ1-1
v_gene: TRBV19

CDR3aa: CASSLVGQGSGNTIYF
CDR3nt: TGCGCCAGCAGCTTGGTCGGACAGGGCTCTGGAAACACCATATATTTT
abundance: -
d_gene: TRBD1
j_gene: TRBJ1-3
v_gene: TRBV5-1

CDR3aa: CASSTQGQPYEQYF
CDR3nt: TGTGCCAGTAGTACCCAGGGACAGCCCTACGAGCAGTACTTC
abundance: -
d_gene: TRBD1
j_gene: TRBJ2-7
v_gene: TRBV19

CDR3aa: CASSARQGSLNGYTF
CDR3nt: TGTGCCAGCAGTGCCAGACAGGGATCCCTTAACGGCTACACCTTC
abundance: few
d_gene: TRBD1
j_gene: TRBJ1-2
v_gene: TRBV6-5

CDR3aa: CASSLPSTEAFF
CDR3nt: TGTGCCAGCAGTTTACCCAGCACTGAAGCTTTCTTT
abundance: -
d_gene: -
j_gene: TRBJ1-1
v_gene: TRBV28

CDR3aa: CASKTGGEGNQPQHF
CDR3nt: TGTGCCAGCAAAACGGGAGGGGAGGGCAATCAGCCCCAGCATTTT
abundance: -
d_gene: -
j_gene: TRBJ1-5
v_gene: TRBV6-5

CDR3aa: CASSPSRGASYNEQFF
CDR3nt: TGTGCCAGCAGCCCCTCACGGGGGGCCTCCTACAATGAGCAGTTCTTC
abundance: -
d_gene: -
j_gene: TRBJ2-1
v_gene: TRBV7-2

CDR3aa: CASSEFRGQETQYF
CDR3nt: TGTGCCAGCAGCGAGTTCAGGGGCCAAGAGACCCAGTACTTC
abundance: -
d_gene: -
j_gene: TRBJ2-5
v_gene: TRBV9

CDR3aa: CSVVTRGDEQFF
CDR3nt: TGCAGCGTTGTCACCAGGGGCGATGAGCAGTTCTTC
abundance: once
d_gene: -
j_gene: TRBJ2-1
v_gene: TRBV29-1

CDR3aa: CASSESRGVGVPDTQYF
CDR3nt: TGTGCCAGCAGTGAATCCCGGGGGGTCGGTGTTCCAGATACGCAGTATTTT
abundance: -
d_gene: TRBD2
j_gene: TRBJ2-3
v_gene: TRBV25-1

CDR3aa: CASSSPGQGYGYTF
CDR3nt: TGTGCCAGCAGCTCCCCGGGACAGGGTTATGGCTACACCTTC
abundance: -
d_gene: TRBD1
j_gene: TRBJ1-2
v_gene: TRBV5-8

CDR3aa: CSVSLSNQPQHF
CDR3nt: TGCAGCGTTTCTTTGAGCAATCAGCCCCAGCATTTT
abundance: -
d_gene: -
j_gene: TRBJ1-5
v_gene: TRBV29-1

CDR3aa: CASSQSSGPYEQYF
CDR3nt: TGCGCCAGCAGCCAGTCTAGCGGACCCTACGAGCAGTACTTC
abundance: -
d_gene: TRBD2
j_gene: TRBJ2-7
v_gene: TRBV4-3

CDR3aa: CASSKSGSHLGQYF
CDR3nt: TGTGCCAGCAGCAAATCCGGGTCCCACCTAGGGCAGTACTTC
abundance: -
d_gene: -
j_gene: TRBJ2-7
v_gene: TRBV7-2

CDR3aa: CASSLYSGGQTEAFF
CDR3nt: TGTGCCAGCAGCTTATATTCGGGGGGCCAGACTGAAGCTTTCTTT
abundance: -
d_gene: -
j_gene: TRBJ1-1
v_gene: TRBV7-2

CDR3aa: CASSQGTPRRTQYF
CDR3nt: TGTGCCAGCAGCCAAGGGACGCCTCGTAGGACCCAGTACTTC
abundance: -
d_gene: -
j_gene: TRBJ2-5
v_gene: TRBV16

CDR3aa: CASSPLVLGTDTQYF
CDR3nt: TGTGCCAGCTCTCCACTCGTTCTTGGCACAGATACGCAGTATTTT
abundance: once
d_gene: -
j_gene: TRBJ2-3
v_gene: TRBV2

CDR3aa: CASSPDRYGYTF
CDR3nt: TGTGCCAGCAGTCCCGACAGGTATGGCTACACCTTC
abundance: -
d_gene: -
j_gene: TRBJ1-2
v_gene: TRBV27

CDR3aa: CASSFDFSTDTQYF
CDR3nt: TGTGCCAGCAGTTTCGACTTTAGCACAGATACGCAGTATTTT
abundance: -
d_gene: -
j_gene: TRBJ2-3
v_gene: TRBV28

CDR3aa: CASTKQGAEAAGGYTF
CDR3nt: TGTGCCAGCACCAAACAGGGGGCAGAGGCAGCGGGGGGCTACACCTTC
abundance: -
d_gene: TRBD1
j_gene: TRBJ1-2
v_gene: TRBV5-4

CDR3aa: CASSSPEGNSPLHF
CDR3nt: TGTGCCAGCAGCTCCCCCGAGGGGAATTCACCCCTCCACTTT
abundance: -
d_gene: -
j_gene: TRBJ1-6
v_gene: TRBV5-3

CDR3aa: CASSEQTSGTDTQYF
CDR3nt: TGTGCCAGCAGTGAGCAGACTAGCGGCACAGATACGCAGTATTTT
abundance: -
d_gene: TRBD2
j_gene: TRBJ2-3
v_gene: TRBV2

CDR3aa: CASGLVLWGSYEQYF
CDR3nt: TGTGCTAGTGGTTTGGTACTCTGGGGCTCCTACGAGCAGTACTTC
abundance: -
d_gene: -
j_gene: TRBJ2-7
v_gene: TRBV12-5

CDR3aa: CASSRTGESGYTF
CDR3nt: TGTGCCAGCAGTCGGACAGGGGAAAGTGGCTACACCTTC
abundance: -
d_gene: TRBD1
j_gene: TRBJ1-2
v_gene: TRBV27

CDR3aa: CASSLDSRGRGETQYF
CDR3nt: TGTGCCAGCAGCTTAGATAGCAGGGGGCGCGGGGAGACCCAGTACTTC
abundance: -
d_gene: TRBD1
j_gene: TRBJ2-5
v_gene: TRBV7-8

CDR3aa: CASSLEGEETQYF
CDR3nt: TGCGCCAGCAGCTTGGAAGGGGAAGAGACCCAGTACTTC
abundance: -
d_gene: -
j_gene: TRBJ2-5
v_gene: TRBV5-1